The 25 T cell receptor beta chains presented below share a single source sample, sequenced in a study of neurological immune-mediated disorders. In TCRdb, the 5' RACE reads were re-called with MiXCR into one record per CDR3 protein. The repertoire holds 65,000 to 90,000 distinct CDR3 sequences, with 2.5% to 3.5% as singletons. The specimen sequenced was PBMCs. The receptors come from a woman aged 45-60 years with multiple sclerosis.

This chain uses TRBV7-9 with TRBJ2-7; the D gene is possibly TRBD1 (6 bases). Germline CDR1 and CDR2: SEHNR and FQNEAQ (reference sequence). This CDR3 is built from 14 residues. The germline V and J ends were trimmed by 2 bases and 2 bases, with 10 bases remaining between them. CDR3 bases: TGTGCCAGCAGCTTACCAGGGGCCCCCTACGAGCAGTACTTC. Its translation is CASSLPGAPYEQYF.

This clonotype was counted ten times or more. The J gene is TRBJ2-2, the V gene TRBV5-1; tentative D call: TRBD1 (5 bases). This CDR3 is built from 19 residues. The germline V and J ends were trimmed by 5 bases and 5 bases, with 28 bases remaining between them. The germline V gene encodes CDR1 SGHRS and CDR2 YFSETQ. The CDR3: CASSTPQPSGFFWTGELFF. In DNA form, the CDR3 reads TGCGCCAGCAGTACCCCTCAGCCCTCAGGGTTTTTTTGGACCGGGGAGCTGTTTTTT.

The table lists this clonotype with many counts. The chain carries TRBV6-5 and TRBJ1-4; 10 bases are shared with TRBD1. The CDR3 has 15 residues. The J segment lost 8 bases and the V segment lost 6 bases, leaving 9 bases of the junction unmatched. The germline V gene encodes CDR1 MNHEY and CDR2 SVGAGI. CDR3 sequence (DNA): TGTGCCAGCAGGGACCCGGGGACAGGGGAAGAAAAACTGTTTTTT. Protein product: CASRDPGTGEEKLFF.

This clonotype was seen repeatedly, ten times or more. The chain has TRBV20-1 and TRBJ2-3, with D unclear. The CDR3 has 15 residues. Germline loops: CDR1 DFQATT, CDR2 SNEGSKA (reference sequence). The germline V and J ends were trimmed by 7 bases and 2 bases, with 19 bases remaining between them. The CDR3 here is CSVPPEGFYTDTQYF. Written as DNA, the CDR3 is TGCAGTGTCCCGCCCGAAGGTTTTTACACAGATACGCAGTATTTT.

At least ten counts were recorded for this clonotype. The genes are TRBV7-2 and TRBJ2-1; TRBD2 is a possible D gene (5 bases). The CDR3 consists of 16 residues. Germline CDR1 reads SGHTA; CDR2 reads FQGNSA. The V end lost 5 bases, the J end lost 6 bases, and 20 bases lay between the germline ends. The CDR3 sequence: CASSKGLWTHSNEQFF. The CDR3 DNA reads as TGTGCCAGCAGCAAAGGGCTCTGGACTCATAGCAATGAGCAGTTCTTC.

This clonotype was detected ten times or more. This chain joins TRBV11-3 and TRBJ1-1; a possible D gene is TRBD1 (5 bases). V lost 1 base, J lost 5 bases, and 17 bases lay in between. This CDR3 comprises 16 residues. CDR1 SGHNT and CDR2 YENEEA come from the germline V gene. CDR3 sequence reads: CASSLVYSGVDTEAFF. The CDR3 DNA follows: TGTGCCAGCAGCTTAGTTTATTCGGGGGTGGATACTGAAGCTTTCTTT.

Many counts were recorded for this clonotype. The rearrangement uses TRBV7-3 and TRBJ2-1, with 9 bases fitting TRBD2. The germline V gene has CDR1 SGHTA and CDR2 FQGTGA. Unmatched junction bases numbered 12, after V lost 0 bases and J lost 15 bases. CDR3 length: 15 amino acids. The CDR3 sequence is CASSLTGEGGRARFF. The CDR3 DNA reads TGTGCCAGCAGCTTAACGGGCGAGGGCGGGAGGGCCCGGTTCTTC.

This clonotype was picked up many times. The chain recombines TRBV7-9 with TRBJ2-2, with TRBD2 matching over 7 bases. The CDR3 runs to 13 residues. The V gene end was trimmed by 7 bases and the J gene end by 7 bases; junction bases not matched to a gene: 6. CDR1 and CDR2 from the germline V gene are SEHNR and FQNEAQ (reference sequence). CDR3 residues: CASKRGGVGELFF. For the CDR3, the DNA is TGTGCCAGCAAGAGGGGAGGGGTCGGGGAGCTGTTTTTT.

Notes on this clonotype: One end of the junction fails to match germline, which may point to a read error. The chain uses TRBV12-3 or TRBV12-4 and TRBJ1-1; the match to TRBD1 covers 7 bases. The CDR3 totals 12 residues. The CDR3 loop reads CDSRGKNTEALF. As DNA, the CDR3 is TGTGACAGCAGGGGGAAGAACACTGAAGCTCTCTTT.

This clonotype was observed at least ten times. The chain recombines TRBV5-1 with TRBJ2-7; 7 nucleotides line up with TRBD1. CDR3 size: 14 residues. The V gene end was trimmed by 0 bases and the J gene end by 4 bases; junction bases not matched to a gene: 4. CDR1 and CDR2 (germline): SGHRS, YFSETQ. The CDR3 spells CASSLEGARYEQYF. In nucleotides, the CDR3 is TGCGCCAGCAGCTTGGAGGGGGCGCGGTACGAGCAGTACTTC. The variable domain in full, with the rest retrieved from reference TRBV5-1 and TRBJ2-7, is KAGVTQTPRYLIKTRGQQVTLSCSPISGHRSVSWYQQTPGQGLQFLFEYFSETQRNKGNFPGRFSGRQFSNSRSEMNVSTLELGDSALYLCASSLEGARYEQYFGPGTRLTVT.

This clonotype was recorded many times. The rearrangement links TRBV5-1 to TRBJ1-1; D is undetermined. Trimming left V 1 base short and J 3 bases short, with 10 bases between. CDR3 length equals 14 residues. Germline CDR1 reads SGHRS; CDR2 reads YFSETQ. CDR3 coding DNA: TGCGCCAGCAGCTTGACGGAGGCGCACACTGAAGCTTTCTTT. As protein: CASSLTEAHTEAFF.

The chain recombines TRBV6-5 with TRBJ2-7; 7 bases match TRBD1. The CDR3 runs to 12 residues. The V gene's germline CDR1 is MNHEY and CDR2 SVGAGI. The V gene end was trimmed by 6 bases and the J gene end by 5 bases; junction bases not matched to a gene: 4. Here the CDR3 reads CASRRQGDEQYV. As DNA, the CDR3 is TGTGCCAGCAGACGACAGGGAGACGAGCAGTACGTC.

This clonotype was observed at least ten times. This chain links TRBV20-1 with TRBJ2-1; 14 bases are a match to TRBD2. Germline V lookup: CDR1 DFQATT, CDR2 SNEGSKA (reference sequence). The junction had 1 base not matched to a gene; V was cut back by 0 bases and J by 6 bases. This CDR3 comprises 15 residues. The DNA of the CDR3 is TGCAGTGCTAGAGAAGGGACTAGCGGGAGCAATGAGCAGTTCTTC. As protein: CSAREGTSGSNEQFF.

The table lists this clonotype with many counts. This chain uses TRBV4-3 with TRBJ2-1, with 10 bases lining up with TRBD2. Germline V gene sequence: CDR1 LGHNA, CDR2 YSLEER. The CDR3 consists of 15 residues. V dropped 5 bases and J dropped 7; count of bases not matched to a gene: 8. CDR3 nucleotide sequence: TGCGCCAGCAGCACCGGGACTAGCGATGAGAATGAGCAGTTCTTC. It translates to CASSTGTSDENEQFF.

This clonotype was observed many times. The V and J genes are TRBV7-2 and TRBJ2-2; D is unresolved. CDR1 and CDR2 from the germline V gene are SGHTA and FQGNSA. Trimming shortened V by 3 bases and J by 0 bases, and 5 bases separated the two germline ends. The CDR3 sequence is 14 residues long. The CDR3 DNA sequence: TGTGCCAGCAGCTTTCAATCGAACACCGGGGAGCTGTTTTTT. This encodes CASSFQSNTGELFF.

This clonotype has at least ten counts. The chain links TRBV20-1 to TRBJ2-4, with 7 bases aligning to TRBD2. There are 13 residues in the CDR3. After removal of 5 bases from V and 8 bases from J, the junction contained 9 bases not matched to a gene. The germline gives CDR1 DFQATT, CDR2 SNEGSKA (reference sequence). This chain's CDR3 is CSADRLREDIQYF. The CDR3 DNA reads as TGCAGTGCTGACCGACTCCGGGAGGACATTCAGTACTTC.

The sample holds many counts of this clonotype. The chain has TRBV20-1 and TRBJ1-1; 7 nucleotides align to TRBD1. CDR1 and CDR2 (germline): DFQATT, SNEGSKA (reference sequence). The CDR3 has 12 amino acids. The CDR3 region has the DNA TGCAGGAGAGACAGGGTTAACACTGAAGCTTTCTTT. It is translated as CRRDRVNTEAFF.

This clonotype was observed at least ten times. The gene calls are TRBV20-1 and TRBJ1-2, with D possibly matching TRBD1 (5 bases). Trimming stripped 7 bases from V and 6 bases from J, with 15 bases between. Germline V CDR1 and CDR2: DFQATT, SNEGSKA (reference sequence). This CDR3 is 12 amino acids long. The CDR3 DNA reads TGCAGTGAAGGCAGGGAGGAGCATGGCTACACCTTC. Encoded protein: CSEGREEHGYTF.

Many counts were recorded for this clonotype. The chain joins TRBV29-1 to TRBJ2-6; 8 bases map to TRBD1. Germline V gives CDR1 SQVTM, CDR2 ANQGSEA. J gave up 0 bases and V 4 bases, and 8 bases lay outside the gene matches. This CDR3 is built from 17 residues. The CDR3 bases are TGCAGCGTTGCCTCTGGACAGGGTTACTCTGGGGCCAACGTCCTGACTTTC. It translates to CSVASGQGYSGANVLTF.

This clonotype was picked up many times. The chain joins TRBV27 to TRBJ2-7, with D tentatively TRBD1 or TRBD2 (5 bases each). The V and J ends lost 4 bases and 2 bases respectively, with 12 bases between them. This CDR3 contains 14 residues. Germline CDR1 and CDR2: MNHEY and SMNVEV (reference sequence). The CDR3 loop reads CASSSPGRTYEQYF. The CDR3 coding sequence is TGTGCCAGCAGTTCCCCGGGACGCACCTACGAGCAGTACTTC.

This clonotype came up many times. The chain carries TRBV20-1 and TRBJ2-3; D gene ambiguous. Between the trimmed V and J ends, which lost 4 bases and 2 bases, there was a span of 7 bases. The germline V gene encodes CDR1 DFQATT and CDR2 SNEGSKA (reference sequence). This CDR3 has 12 amino acids. The CDR3 protein is CSANRPTDTQYF. Here the CDR3 DNA reads TGCAGTGCTAATAGGCCCACAGATACGCAGTATTTT.

This clonotype appeared many times. The chain recombines TRBV7-2 with TRBJ1-1, with D maybe TRBD1 (5 bases). V gave up 6 bases and J gave up 3 bases, with 14 bases separating them. This CDR3 contains 14 residues. The V gene's germline CDR1 is SGHTA and CDR2 FQGNSA. Written as DNA, the CDR3 is TGTGCCAGCAGGATCCAGGGAAGGCACACTGAAGCTTTCTTT. Protein sequence: CASRIQGRHTEAFF.

This clonotype was counted many times. The chain links TRBV28 to TRBJ1-2; 7 nucleotides align to TRBD1. The CDR3 covers 13 residues. Germline V gene lookup returns CDR1 MDHEN and CDR2 SYDVKM. With V trimmed by 3 bases and J by 7 bases, 5 bases remained unmatched. The CDR3 DNA reads as TGTGCCAGCAGTTTCCAAAGGGGGCTTGGCTACACCTTC. Its translation is CASSFQRGLGYTF.

This clonotype was counted many times. This sequence joins TRBV7-9 and TRBJ2-1; 11 bases agree with TRBD2. Trimming took 4 bases from V and 6 from J; bases not matched to a gene: 5. The CDR3 is 15 residues long. Germline V gives CDR1 SEHNR, CDR2 FQNEAQ (reference sequence). CDR3 amino acids: CASSSPGLAANEQFF. DNA for the CDR3: TGTGCCAGCAGCTCACCGGGACTAGCGGCCAATGAGCAGTTCTTC.

This clonotype was seen at least ten times. The chain links TRBV20-1 to TRBJ1-5, with no clear D. The CDR3 is 12 residues long. Germline assignment: CDR1 DFQATT and CDR2 SNEGSKA (reference sequence). The V and J ends lost 4 bases and 1 base respectively, with 5 bases between them. The DNA for the CDR3 is TGCAGTGCTACCGGGAGCAATCAGCCCCAGCATTTT. It yields the protein CSATGSNQPQHF.